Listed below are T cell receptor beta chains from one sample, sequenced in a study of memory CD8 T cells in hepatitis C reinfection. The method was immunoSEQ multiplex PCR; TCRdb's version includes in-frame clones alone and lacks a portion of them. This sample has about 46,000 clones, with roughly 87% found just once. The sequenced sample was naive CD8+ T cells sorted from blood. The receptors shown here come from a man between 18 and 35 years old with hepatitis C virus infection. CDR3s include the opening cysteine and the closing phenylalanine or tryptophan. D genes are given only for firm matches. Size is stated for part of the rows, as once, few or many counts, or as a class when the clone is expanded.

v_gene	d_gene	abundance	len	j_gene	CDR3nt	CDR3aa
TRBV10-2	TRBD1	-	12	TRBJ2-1	TGCGCCAGCACTAGAGTAGACAGGGACGGTTTCTTC	CASTRVDRDGFF
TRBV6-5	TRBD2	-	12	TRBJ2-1	TGTGCCAGCAGACGACTAGCGGGAGAGCAGTTCTTC	CASRRLAGEQFF
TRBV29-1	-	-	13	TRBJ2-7	TGCAGCGTTGATACAGGGAGCTCCTACGAGCAGTACTTC	CSVDTGSSYEQYF
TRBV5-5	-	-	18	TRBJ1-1	TGTGCCAGCAGCTTGCAGGACGGGGGAGTCTGGGTAGGAACTGAAGCTTTCTTT	CASSLQDGGVWVGTEAFF
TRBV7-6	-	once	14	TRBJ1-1	TGTGCCAGCAGCTTGAGCAGGGCAGGCACTGAAGCTTTCTTT	CASSLSRAGTEAFF
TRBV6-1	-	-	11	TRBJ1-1	TGTGCCAGCAGTTACGGTACTGAAGCTTTCTTT	CASSYGTEAFF
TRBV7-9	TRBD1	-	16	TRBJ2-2	TGTGCCAGCAGCTTATTCGGACAGGGATATCACGGGGAGCTGTTTTTT	CASSLFGQGYHGELFF
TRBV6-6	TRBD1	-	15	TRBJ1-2	TGTGCCAGCAGTTCGACAGGGTATGAGCTCTATGGCTACACCTTC	CASSSTGYELYGYTF
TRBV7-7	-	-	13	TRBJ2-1	TGTGCCAGCAGCTTAAACCCACTTAATGAGCAGTTCTTC	CASSLNPLNEQFF
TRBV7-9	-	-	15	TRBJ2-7	TGTGCCAGCAGATCAGGCGGCCAGGGGAGTTACGAGCAGTACTTC	CASRSGGQGSYEQYF
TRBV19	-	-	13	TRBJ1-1	TGTGCCAGTAGTACTGTATGGGGGCAGGAGGCTTTCTTT	CASSTVWGQEAFF
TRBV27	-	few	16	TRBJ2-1	TGTGCCAGCAGTCAAACTCAGGGGTATGGCGTAGCTGAGCAGTTCTTC	CASSQTQGYGVAEQFF
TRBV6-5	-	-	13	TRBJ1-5	TGTGCCAGTAGCATCGGGAGCAATCAGCCCCAGCATTTT	CASSIGSNQPQHF
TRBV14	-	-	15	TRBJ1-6	TGTGCCAGCAGCCAAGACAGGGCCTATAATTCCCCCCTCCACTTT	CASSQDRAYNSPLHF
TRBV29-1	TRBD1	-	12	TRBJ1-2	TGCAGCGTTGAGGGACAGGGGGATGGCTACACCTTC	CSVEGQGDGYTF
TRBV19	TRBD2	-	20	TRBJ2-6	TGTGCCAGTACCCCCTTAGGGGCTAGCGGATTTGGGCCTGGGGCCAACGTCCTGACTTTC	CASTPLGASGFGPGANVLTF
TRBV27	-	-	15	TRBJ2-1	TGTGCCAGCAGTTTATTGGAGGGTTCATACAATGAGCAGTTCTTC	CASSLLEGSYNEQFF
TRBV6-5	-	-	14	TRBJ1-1	TGTGCCAGCAGTTACGGAGGACGTGGGGCTGAAGCTTTCTTT	CASSYGGRGAEAFF